This T cell receptor beta chain is from a study of T cell responses to AZD1222 COVID-19 vaccine. Findings and limits, study-wide: White British donors predominated, females outnumbered males, and clonal diversity was possibly underestimated.

TCRdb's copy holds only in-frame clones and misses some; the assay was immunoSEQ multiplex PCR. The sample holds roughly 200,000 clones, over 85% seen once. The V gene lost 7 bases and the J gene lost 3 bases, with 13 bases spanning the gap. There are 14 residues in the CDR3. Germline V lookup: CDR1 LNHDA, CDR2 SQIVND (reference sequence). In regard to this clone: The antigen is unknown.

The source material was peripheral blood, sampled 28 days after the second dose of the MenACWY control vaccine. This rearrangement joins TRBV19 to TRBJ1-5; D gene unclear. This clonotype was obtained from an adult who received the MenACWY meningococcal vaccine as a control. CDR3 region: CASNGWGFNQPQHF. In nucleotides, the CDR3 is TGTGCCAGTAACGGTTGGGGTTTCAATCAGCCCCAGCATTTT.